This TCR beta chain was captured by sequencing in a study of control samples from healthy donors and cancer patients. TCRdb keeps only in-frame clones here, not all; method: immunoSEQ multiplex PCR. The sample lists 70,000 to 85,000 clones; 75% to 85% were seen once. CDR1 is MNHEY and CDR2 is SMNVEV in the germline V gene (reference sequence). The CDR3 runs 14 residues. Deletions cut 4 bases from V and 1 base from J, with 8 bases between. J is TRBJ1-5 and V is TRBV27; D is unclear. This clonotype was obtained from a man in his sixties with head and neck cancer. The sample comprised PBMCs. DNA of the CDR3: TGTGCCAGCAGTTCTGGATGGAGCAATCAGCCCCAGCATTTT. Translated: CASSSGWSNQPQHF.